A selection of T cell receptor beta chains follows, all from one sample in a study of blood T cell repertoires in COVID-19. Repertoires were generated with immunoSEQ multiplex PCR, while TCRdb's copy carries only in-frame clones and drops some. This sample has roughly 250,000 clones, with 80% to 90% found just once. The sequenced material came from PBMCs or T cells enriched from blood (not recorded which). Source of these receptors: a woman aged 18-30 years who had recovered from COVID-19. The CDR3 runs from the conserved cysteine through the conserved F or W. Each record gives: CDR3 length, V gene, CDR3 protein.

14	TRBV20-1	CSASGTGIGNEQFF
16	TRBV28	CASSLGAGSLSYEQYF
13	TRBV7-9	CASSLGQSYGYTF
17	TRBV11-2	CASSLKTGGFQSYEQYF
17	TRBV11-2	CASSPGDGPASTDTQYF
14	TRBV19	CASSIGGLSYEQYF
11	TRBV5-6	CASSLALEQFF
15	TRBV19	CASSIRQGMNTEAFF
17	TRBV7-8	CASSGRVGGGATDTQYF
14	TRBV9	CASSVDGNTDTQYF
16	TRBV2	CASSEDLGQGSYEQYF
15	TRBV29-1	CSVTPLDSKSYGYTF
15	TRBV5-1	CASSLVTRGDETQYF